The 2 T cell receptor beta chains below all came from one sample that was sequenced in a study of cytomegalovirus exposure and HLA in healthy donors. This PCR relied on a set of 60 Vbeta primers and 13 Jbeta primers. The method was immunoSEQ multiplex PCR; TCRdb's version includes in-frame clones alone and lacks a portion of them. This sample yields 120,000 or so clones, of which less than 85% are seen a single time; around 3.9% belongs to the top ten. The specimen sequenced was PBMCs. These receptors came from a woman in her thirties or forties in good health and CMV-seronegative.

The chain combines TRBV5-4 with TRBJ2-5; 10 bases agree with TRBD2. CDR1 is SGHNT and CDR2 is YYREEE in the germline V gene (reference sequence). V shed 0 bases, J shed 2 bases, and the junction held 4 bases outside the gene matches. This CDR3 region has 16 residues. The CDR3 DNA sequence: TGTGCCAGCAGCTTGGGAGCGGGGGGGCAACAAGAGACCCAGTACTTC. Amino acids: CASSLGAGGQQETQYF.

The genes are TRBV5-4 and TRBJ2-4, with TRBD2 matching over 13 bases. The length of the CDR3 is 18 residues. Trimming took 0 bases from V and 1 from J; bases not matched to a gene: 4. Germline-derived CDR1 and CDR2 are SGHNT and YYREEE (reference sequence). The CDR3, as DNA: TGTGCCAGCAGCTTGGGTGGACTAGCGGGAGTTGCCAAAAACATTCAGTACTTC. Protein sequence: CASSLGGLAGVAKNIQYF.